These 22 T cell receptor beta chains were all obtained from the same sample, sequenced in a study of blood T cell repertoires in COVID-19. Profiling relied on immunoSEQ multiplex PCR, and the TCRdb table lists in-frame clones only, not all of them. The top ten clones hold 5.5% to 8% of a sample with about 110,000 clones, 70% to 90% of them seen once. The sample was peripheral blood. Receptors were obtained from a man aged 50 to 60 with active or convalescent COVID-19.

This chain uses TRBV28 with TRBJ1-1; 8 bases are shared with TRBD1. The CDR3 length is 13 residues. The junction had 5 bases not matched to a gene; V was cut back by 7 bases and J by 4 bases. Germline V gives CDR1 MDHEN, CDR2 SYDVKM. CDR3 nucleotide sequence: TGTGCCAGCAAGACAGGGGCCCGCACTGAAGCTTTCTTT. It specifies CASKTGARTEAFF.

V usage is TRBV27 and J usage is TRBJ2-5; D not certain. Germline CDR1 and CDR2: MNHEY and SMNVEV (reference sequence). V was trimmed by 0 bases and J by 5 bases, leaving 7 bases between them. The CDR3 runs 13 residues. The chain's CDR3 is CASSLSSSETQYF. In DNA form, the CDR3 reads TGTGCCAGCAGTTTATCTTCTTCGGAGACCCAGTACTTC.

The CDR3 sequence: CASSLEGGHGNTIYF. The CDR3 DNA reads TGCGCCAGCAGCTTGGAAGGAGGGCATGGAAACACCATATATTTT. This chain uses TRBV5-1 with TRBJ1-3, with D unclear. The CDR3 spans 15 residues. The ends were cut back, 0 bases at V and 3 bases at J, with 10 bases in the middle. Germline V gene sequence: CDR1 SGHRS, CDR2 YFSETQ. Combining the CDR3 with reference TRBV5-1 and TRBJ1-3 gives the whole variable domain KAGVTQTPRYLIKTRGQQVTLSCSPISGHRSVSWYQQTPGQGLQFLFEYFSETQRNKGNFPGRFSGRQFSNSRSEMNVSTLELGDSALYLCASSLEGGHGNTIYFGEGSWLTVV.

This clone showed up just once. V and J are TRBV27 and TRBJ2-3, with TRBD2 as a possible D gene (5 bases). The CDR3 has 13 residues. In germline, CDR1 is MNHEY, CDR2 SMNVEV (reference sequence). Trimming pared 6 bases from V and 4 bases from J, leaving 11 bases between. The chain's CDR3 is CASSLLGPDTQYF. In nucleotides, the CDR3 is TGTGCCAGCAGCCTACTAGGCCCAGATACGCAGTATTTT.

V usage is TRBV10-1 and J usage is TRBJ2-2, with TRBD1 matching 7 bases. The germline V gene has CDR1 WNHNN and CDR2 SYGVQD (reference sequence). CDR3 length equals 15 residues. V dropped 5 bases and J dropped 4; count of bases not matched to a gene: 7. Written as DNA, the CDR3 is TGCGCCAGCAGTCAAGAGACAGGGTTCACCGGGGAGCTGTTTTTT. Amino acids: CASSQETGFTGELFF.

The V gene is TRBV3-1 (or the pseudogene TRBV3-2), the J gene TRBJ2-3, with 8 bases that match TRBD2. The CDR3 length is 18 residues. CDR1 and CDR2 from the germline V gene are LGHDT and YNNKEL (reference sequence). V was pared by 0 bases and J by 2 bases, with 10 bases of the junction left unmatched. The CDR3: CASSQDPAGDFVTDTQYF. As DNA, the CDR3 is TGTGCCAGCAGCCAAGATCCAGCGGGAGATTTCGTCACAGATACGCAGTATTTT.

This rearrangement joins TRBV30 to TRBJ1-3, with D possibly being TRBD1 (6 bases). Germline CDR1 reads GTSNPN; CDR2 reads SVGIG (reference sequence). The CDR3 is made up of 15 amino acids. Trimming stripped 1 base from V and 2 bases from J, with 12 bases between. This CDR3 is CAWSGQVGPGNTIYF. CDR3 coding DNA: TGTGCCTGGAGTGGACAGGTCGGGCCTGGAAACACCATATATTTT.

The chain combines TRBV7-6 with TRBJ2-7; TRBD1 matches at 7 bases. In germline, CDR1 is SGHVS, CDR2 FNYEAQ. CDR3 length equals 15 residues. The ends lost 4 bases at V and 4 bases at J; junction bases unmatched: 10. The CDR3 DNA reads TGTGCCAGCAGCTCCGGACAGGTTAAAGGTTACGAGCAGTACTTC. Translating gives CASSSGQVKGYEQYF.

With respect to this clone: Additional DNA sequences in this sample encode the identical CDR3. The chain employs TRBV28 and TRBJ1-2; 9 bases are a match to TRBD1. The CDR3 covers 12 residues. The V gene end was trimmed by 6 bases and the J gene end by 4 bases; junction bases not matched to a gene: 0. The germline CDR1 and CDR2 sequences are MDHEN and SYDVKM. CDR3: CASRTGGYGYTF. The DNA of the CDR3 is TGTGCCAGCAGGACAGGGGGCTATGGCTACACCTTC.

The rearrangement joins TRBV7-2 to TRBJ2-5, with 8 bases matching TRBD2. This CDR3 region has 14 residues. V shed 1 base and J 10 bases; nucleotides not matched to a gene: 8. Per the germline V gene, CDR1 is SGHTA and CDR2 is FQGNSA. The CDR3 nucleotides read TGTGCCAGCAGCTTAGTTACCCGGGAGGGGGTCCAGTACTTC. The encoded protein is CASSLVTREGVQYF.

V is TRBV5-4 and J is TRBJ1-2, with D unclear. V gave up 3 bases and J gave up 4 bases, with 13 bases separating them. This CDR3 contains 14 residues. Germline values: CDR1 SGHNT, CDR2 YYREEE (reference sequence). CDR3 in amino acids: CASSSYSNSYGYTF. CDR3 sequence (DNA): TGTGCCAGCAGCTCTTACAGTAATAGCTATGGCTACACCTTC.

The rearrangement links TRBV6-2 or TRBV6-3 to TRBJ2-4; 7 bases line up with TRBD2. V shed 2 bases and J 3 bases; nucleotides not matched to a gene: 13. This CDR3 contains 18 residues. Germline CDR1 reads MNHEY; CDR2 reads SVGEGT. CDR3 coding DNA: TGTGCCAGCAGTTACCCGGGGGGTCTCCTTTTAGTCAAAAACATTCAGTACTTC. Translated, it gives CASSYPGGLLLVKNIQYF.

The chain is built from TRBV29-1 and TRBJ1-1; D is unclear. Trimming cost V 4 bases and J 1 base, with 10 bases left between them. The CDR3 spans 13 residues. Germline V gene sequence: CDR1 SQVTM, CDR2 ANQGSEA. This chain's CDR3 is CSVALEENTEAFF. CDR3 sequence (DNA): TGCAGCGTTGCCCTCGAGGAGAACACTGAAGCTTTCTTT.

V and J are TRBV7-7 and TRBJ2-3; D tentatively fits TRBD1 or TRBD2 (6 bases each). Germline V gene data show CDR1 as SSHAT and CDR2 as FNYEAQ (reference sequence). The CDR3 is made up of 14 amino acids. In DNA form, the CDR3 reads TGTGCTAGCGGCGACATGGGGGCCGGAGATACGCAGTATTTT. It yields the protein CASGDMGAGDTQYF.

This clone qualifies as medium-sized. V gene TRBV9 combines with J gene TRBJ2-7; 7 nucleotides agree with TRBD2. The V gene end was trimmed by 0 bases and the J gene end by 3 bases; junction bases not matched to a gene: 6. Germline assignment: CDR1 SGDLS and CDR2 YYNGEE. This CDR3 has 15 residues. The CDR3 here is CASSVAAGVIYEQYF. The DNA of the CDR3 is TGTGCCAGCAGCGTAGCGGCGGGAGTGATCTACGAGCAGTACTTC.

This rearrangement joins TRBV5-1 to TRBJ1-3; possible D gene TRBD1, 5 bases. Per the germline V gene, CDR1 is SGHRS and CDR2 is YFSETQ. The CDR3 has 14 residues. The V end was cut by 5 bases, the J end by 4 bases, with 13 bases between. The CDR3 loop is CASRPETDGNTIYF. In nucleotides, the CDR3 is TGCGCCAGCAGACCTGAGACAGACGGAAACACCATATATTTT. Based on the CDR3 plus reference TRBV5-1 and TRBJ1-3, the full variable domain is KAGVTQTPRYLIKTRGQQVTLSCSPISGHRSVSWYQQTPGQGLQFLFEYFSETQRNKGNFPGRFSGRQFSNSRSEMNVSTLELGDSALYLCASRPETDGNTIYFGEGSWLTVV.

For the CDR3, the DNA is TGTGCCAGTAGTATAGTACAGGGCGGCGAGCAGTACTTC. This translates into CASSIVQGGEQYF. The chain couples TRBV19 to TRBJ2-7; D possibly corresponds to TRBD1 (6 bases). The germline gives CDR1 LNHDA, CDR2 SQIVND (reference sequence). This CDR3 region has 13 residues. V lost 1 base to trimming and J lost 6 bases, with 10 bases between them.

This clone was seen more than once but under ten times. The rearrangement joins TRBV15 to TRBJ1-5, with TRBD1 matching 10 bases. The V gene end was trimmed by 0 bases and the J gene end by 3 bases; junction bases not matched to a gene: 8. The CDR3 spans 18 residues. Germline assignment: CDR1 LNHNV and CDR2 YYDKDF (reference sequence). CDR3 in DNA: TGTGCCACCAGCAGAGATCGGGACAGGGGTGTGGTCAATCAGCCCCAGCATTTT. Protein sequence: CATSRDRDRGVVNQPQHF.

This clone is deemed large (0.1 to 1%). The rearrangement joins TRBV14 to TRBJ2-5; D perhaps matches TRBD1 (6 bases). CDR1 and CDR2 from the germline V gene are SGHDN and FVKESK. The CDR3 sequence is 15 residues long. The V end lost 4 bases, the J end lost 3 bases, and 15 bases lay between the germline ends. The CDR3 loop reads CASSPGRGWKETQYF. CDR3 DNA sequence: TGTGCCAGCAGCCCGGGCAGGGGATGGAAAGAGACCCAGTACTTC.

In this sample, this clone turned up a few times. This chain joins TRBV19 and TRBJ2-7; D possibly corresponds to TRBD2 (7 bases). Germline V gives CDR1 LNHDA, CDR2 SQIVND (reference sequence). The CDR3 has 13 residues. The V gene lost 5 bases and the J gene lost 6 bases, with 14 bases spanning the gap. This chain's CDR3 is CASSPTGGGEQYF. The DNA for the CDR3 is TGTGCCAGTAGTCCCACGGGGGGCGGCGAGCAGTACTTC.

V usage is TRBV28 and J usage is TRBJ1-1; possibly TRBD1 for D (6 bases). The ends were cut back, 5 bases at V and 0 bases at J, with 13 bases in the middle. Germline V gene lookup returns CDR1 MDHEN and CDR2 SYDVKM. The CDR3 length is 15 residues. CDR3 amino acids: CASSPPTGLNTEAFF. The CDR3 nucleotides read TGTGCCAGCAGTCCTCCGACAGGATTGAACACTGAAGCTTTCTTT.

The genes are TRBV7-8 and TRBJ2-3, with 8 bases lining up with TRBD2. The CDR3 loop spans 18 amino acids. J was trimmed by 2 bases and V by 5 bases; bases with no gene match: 15. Per the germline V gene, CDR1 is SGHVS and CDR2 is FQNEAQ. CDR3 in DNA: TGTGCCAGCAGCCCCTTCGTCCAGCGGGAGACTTCCACAGATACGCAGTATTTT. It specifies CASSPFVQRETSTDTQYF.